This is a list of T cell receptor beta chains from one sample in a study of identical twins. Each CDR3 protein is one row after TCRdb ran MiXCR on the 5' RACE reads. The table shows roughly 1,500,000 distinct CDR3 sequences, with about 32% occurring only once. Material for sequencing was cord blood. These receptors came from a newborn girl in good health. The CDR3 runs from the conserved cysteine through the conserved F or W. D genes are given only for firm matches. Some rows mark clone size as missing; the rest say once, few, many or name a class of expanded clone.

size	D	length	V	J	DNA	CDR3
few	.	14	TRBV3-1	TRBJ2-7	TGTGCCAGCCAAGGAGCAACGAGAAACTACGAGCAGTACTTC	CASQGATRNYEQYF
.	.	16	TRBV5-1	TRBJ2-1	TGCGCCAGCAGCTTGGTTCGGGGAATTGTCTACAATGAGCAGTTCTTC	CASSLVRGIVYNEQFF
.	TRBD2	17	TRBV12-3/TRBV12-4	TRBJ2-5	TGTGCCAGCAGTTTCGATGCTAGCGGGGGGCGAAAAGAGACCCAGTACTTC	CASSFDASGGRKETQYF
.	.	12	TRBV6-5	TRBJ1-1	TGTGCCAGCAGTTACATTCCGGGTGAAGCTTTCTTT	CASSYIPGEAFF
.	.	13	TRBV29-1	TRBJ2-6	TGCAGCGCCGGTGACTCTGGGGCCAACGTCCTGACTTTC	CSAGDSGANVLTF
.	TRBD1	14	TRBV4-2	TRBJ2-5	TGTGCCAGCAGCCAAGGGACAGGCTCAGAGACCCAGTACTTC	CASSQGTGSETQYF
many	.	17	TRBV12-5	TRBJ2-7	TGTGCTAGTGGTAAGACACTCCGGGACTCGCGAAATTACGAGCAGTACTTC	CASGKTLRDSRNYEQYF
.	.	15	TRBV12-3/TRBV12-4	TRBJ2-1	TGTGCCAGCAGCACCCCCCAAGACGTCTACAATGAGCAGTTCTTC	CASSTPQDVYNEQFF
few	.	13	TRBV29-1	TRBJ2-5	TGCAGCGTCCCGGCGACGCTTCAAGAGACCCAGTACTTC	CSVPATLQETQYF
.	.	15	TRBV3-1	TRBJ2-1	TGTGCCAGCAGCCCCTCGGTCAGATTGGCCAATGAGCAGTTCTTC	CASSPSVRLANEQFF
few	TRBD2	16	TRBV12-3/TRBV12-4	TRBJ2-1	TGTGCCAGCAGCCACCGACTAGCGGGGTACTACAATGAGCAGTTCTTC	CASSHRLAGYYNEQFF
.	.	16	TRBV28	TRBJ1-4	TGTGCCAGCAGCAACCCAGAAGTTGGACGGATAGAAAAACTGTTTTTT	CASSNPEVGRIEKLFF
few	TRBD2	16	TRBV20-1	TRBJ2-5	TGCAGTGCTAGAGCTTTGGCGGGGGGTTCCCAAGAGACCCAGTACTTC	CSARALAGGSQETQYF
few	TRBD2	17	TRBV5-4	TRBJ2-3	TGTGCCAGCAGCTTCGCCGGGACTAGCGGCTCCACAGATACGCAGTATTTT	CASSFAGTSGSTDTQYF
.	.	13	TRBV6-1	TRBJ2-3	TGTGCCAGCGTTTACGGATACACAGATACGCAGTATTTT	CASVYGYTDTQYF
.	.	13	TRBV6-8	TRBJ2-1	TGTGCCAGCAGTGGTGGGGGCTACAATGTGCAGTTCTTC	CASSGGGYNVQFF
few	TRBD1	15	TRBV7-9	TRBJ1-4	TGTGCCAGCAGCCTCCGGACAGGGCAGTATGAAAAACTGTTTTTT	CASSLRTGQYEKLFF
.	TRBD1	17	TRBV12-3/TRBV12-4	TRBJ2-5	TGTGCCAGCAGTTTTAGTCCCCTAGCAGGGGGTCAAGAGACCCAGTACTTC	CASSFSPLAGGQETQYF
.	.	14	TRBV6-6	TRBJ2-3	TGTGCCAGCAGTTACTTCCACGGGACAGATACGCAGTATTTT	CASSYFHGTDTQYF
few	TRBD1	15	TRBV12-5	TRBJ1-2	TGTGCTAGTGGTCCATCGTCGGGACAGGGGTATGGCTACACCTTC	CASGPSSGQGYGYTF
.	.	13	TRBV16	TRBJ1-1	TGTGCCAGCAGCCAATCCGGACAACGTGAAGCTTTCTTT	CASSQSGQREAFF
.	TRBD1	18	TRBV5-1	TRBJ2-6	TGCGCCAGCAGCTTCGACAGGGAGCACATCTCTGGGGCCAACGTCCTGACTTTC	CASSFDREHISGANVLTF
few	TRBD1	14	TRBV3-1	TRBJ2-3	TGTGCCAGCAGTCCGGACAGGGGGGCAGATACGCAGTATTTT	CASSPDRGADTQYF
many	.	12	TRBV5-1	TRBJ1-6	TGCGCCAGCAGCTTGTCAGAATCACCCCTCCACTTT	CASSLSESPLHF
.	.	14	TRBV6-5	TRBJ1-1	TGTGCCAGCAGGGACTTAACAGGGAACACTGAAGCTTTCTTT	CASRDLTGNTEAFF
.	.	13	TRBV4-2	TRBJ1-1	TGTGCCAGCAGCCAAGATATTAGGACTGAAGCTTTCTTT	CASSQDIRTEAFF
.	.	13	TRBV7-9	TRBJ2-3	TGTGCCGGCAGAAAACGGGCCACAGATACGCAGTATTTT	CAGRKRATDTQYF
.	TRBD2	15	TRBV5-1	TRBJ2-1	TGCGCCAGCAGCGAACAACTAGCGGGAGGGGGTGAGCAGTTCTTC	CASSEQLAGGGEQFF
few	TRBD1	13	TRBV9	TRBJ2-7	TGTGCCAGCAGCGGGGGACAGGTTTACGAGCAGTACTTC	CASSGGQVYEQYF
few	.	13	TRBV3-1	TRBJ2-7	TGTGCCAGCAGCCCAGCCCACTCCTACGAGCAGTACTTC	CASSPAHSYEQYF
many	TRBD1	16	TRBV10-3	TRBJ1-6	TGTGCCATCAGTGATGAGGGGGCGCGGATCAATTCACCCCTCCACTTT	CAISDEGARINSPLHF
once	.	15	TRBV14	TRBJ2-1	TGTGCCAGCAGCCAGGGGGATAGTTTCTACGATGAGCAGTTCTTC	CASSQGDSFYDEQFF
few	.	15	TRBV7-9	TRBJ1-1	TGTGCCAGCAGCACCGCCTTGCCAAGACCCACTGAAGCTTTCTTT	CASSTALPRPTEAFF